Below are 30 T cell receptor beta chains sequenced from a single sample in a study of identical twins (dated by TCRdb to the mid-2010s). Library prep was done by 5' RACE. TCRdb shows the sequencer as Illumina HiSeq 2000. TCRdb reprocessed the public reads (quality trimming at Q25 with fastp, clone calling with MiXCR) and kept in-frame beta chains. One record per CDR3 amino acid sequence lists the most common genes and DNA. Present in this sample are 700,000 or so distinct CDR3 sequences, roughly 8% of which were seen just once. 0.98% of the sample is taken by the ten largest. The sample was also linked to a second study, of yellow fever vaccine responses in identical twins.

Sequencing was done on a sample of PBMCs. These receptors were taken from a woman younger than 35 in good health.

This rearrangement joins TRBV7-3 to TRBJ2-1; 8 positions agree with TRBD2. V was clipped by 0 bases and J by 0 bases; unmatched bases: 4. Germline V gives CDR1 SGHTA, CDR2 FQGTGA. The CDR3 runs 17 residues. The DNA for the CDR3 is TGTGCCAGCAGCTTAACGTTTGCGGGGGGCTCCTACAATGAGCAGTTCTTC. It is translated as CASSLTFAGGSYNEQFF.

This clonotype was recorded at least ten times. This chain joins TRBV2 and TRBJ2-4; D is undetermined. V was pared by 4 bases and J by 0 bases, with 10 bases between. The V gene's germline CDR1 is SNHLY and CDR2 FYNNEI. The length of the CDR3 is 15 residues. The CDR3 here is CASSGGSLAKNIQYF. Written as DNA, the CDR3 is TGTGCCAGCAGTGGCGGTTCTTTAGCCAAAAACATTCAGTACTTC.

V is TRBV12-3 or TRBV12-4 and J is TRBJ2-1, with D unclear. Trimming removed 5 bases at V and 12 bases at J, with 8 bases between. This CDR3 comprises 10 residues. The CDR3, as DNA: TGTGCCAGCAGTCCCCGGCGGCAGTTCTTC. It encodes CASSPRRQFF.

This clonotype was found a few times. The gene calls are TRBV5-6 and TRBJ2-4; 9 nucleotides match TRBD1. This CDR3 contains 18 residues. With V trimmed by 4 bases and J by 1 base, 12 bases remained unmatched. CDR1 is SGHDT, CDR2 YYEEEE, per germline. The CDR3 protein is CASSHRWTGAPAKNIQYF. The DNA for the CDR3 is TGTGCCAGCAGCCACCGTTGGACAGGGGCACCGGCCAAAAACATTCAGTACTTC.

The rearrangement joins TRBV6-5 to TRBJ2-3; TRBD2 matches 10 bases. Per germline, CDR1 MNHEY and CDR2 SVGAGI. With 1 base clipped from V and 3 bases from J, the junction kept 7 bases outside the gene matches. The CDR3 contains 17 residues. CDR3 DNA sequence: TGTGCCAGCAGTTACTTACGAGCGGGAGGGGGTACAGATACGCAGTATTTT. Translation gives CASSYLRAGGGTDTQYF.

This rearrangement joins TRBV5-1 to TRBJ2-5; possible D gene TRBD2, 6 bases. Deletions cut 0 bases from V and 4 bases from J, with 10 bases between. Germline V gene data show CDR1 as SGHRS and CDR2 as YFSETQ. The CDR3 consists of 14 residues. CDR3 bases: TGCGCCAGCAGCTTGGTCGGGGGAGCAGAGACCCAGTACTTC. Protein: CASSLVGGAETQYF. The complete variable domain, with remaining parts taken from reference TRBV5-1 and TRBJ2-5, reads KAGVTQTPRYLIKTRGQQVTLSCSPISGHRSVSWYQQTPGQGLQFLFEYFSETQRNKGNFPGRFSGRQFSNSRSEMNVSTLELGDSALYLCASSLVGGAETQYFGPGTRLLVL.

This clonotype appeared many times. The J gene is TRBJ2-6, the V gene TRBV10-3, with D unclear. The CDR3 consists of 12 residues. V dropped 10 bases and J dropped 0 bases, with 4 bases sitting between them. Germline V lookup: CDR1 ENHRY, CDR2 SYGVKD. The CDR3 is CATISGANVLTF. CDR3 nucleotide sequence: TGTGCCACCATCTCTGGGGCCAACGTCCTGACTTTC.

This clonotype has only a few counts. The rearrangement uses TRBV20-1 and TRBJ1-5, with 12 bases identical to TRBD1. The CDR3 runs to 16 residues. Germline values: CDR1 DFQATT, CDR2 SNEGSKA (reference sequence). V gave up 2 bases and J gave up 6 bases; unmatched junction bases: 8. This CDR3 reads CSARYRDRGRIQPQHF. The CDR3 DNA sequence: TGCAGTGCTAGATACCGGGACAGGGGGCGGATTCAGCCCCAGCATTTT.

This sequence joins TRBV6-5 and TRBJ2-1, with D possibly being TRBD2 (6 bases). V gave up 2 bases and J gave up 0 bases, with 8 bases separating them. This CDR3 region has 15 residues. Germline values: CDR1 MNHEY, CDR2 SVGAGI. DNA of the CDR3: TGTGCCAGCAGTTACGGGGGGATCTCCTACAATGAGCAGTTCTTC. Its translation: CASSYGGISYNEQFF.

V gene TRBV5-1 combines with J gene TRBJ1-2, with 9 bases fitting TRBD1. The CDR3 runs 15 residues. The germline V gene encodes CDR1 SGHRS and CDR2 YFSETQ. Trimming cost V 4 bases and J 4 bases; bases outside gene matches: 8. The CDR3 nucleotides read TGCGCCAGCAGCCCGGGACAGGGTATAATCTATGGCTACACCTTC. This gives the protein CASSPGQGIIYGYTF.

There are a few counts of this clonotype. The genes are TRBV2 and TRBJ2-7, with 7 bases lining up with TRBD1. The CDR3 is made up of 15 amino acids. V lost 0 bases and J lost 4; bases outside the gene matches: 6. CDR1 is SNHLY, CDR2 FYNNEI, per germline. This CDR3 reads CASSEAPGTDYEQYF. The CDR3 DNA follows: TGTGCCAGCAGTGAAGCGCCCGGGACAGATTACGAGCAGTACTTC.

This clonotype has only a few counts. V usage is TRBV7-2 and J usage is TRBJ2-1; 11 bases align to TRBD2. CDR3 length: 16 amino acids. V lost 1 base and J lost 4; bases outside the gene matches: 3. The germline gives CDR1 SGHTA, CDR2 FQGNSA. The CDR3 DNA sequence: TGTGCCAGCAGCTTAGGCCCTAGCGGGGGGTACAATGAGCAGTTCTTC. As protein: CASSLGPSGGYNEQFF.

The chain has TRBV6-2 or TRBV6-3 and TRBJ2-6, with D possibly matching TRBD1 (6 bases). V was pared by 4 bases and J by 2 bases, with 18 bases between. The CDR3 consists of 18 residues. Germline V gene lookup returns CDR1 MNHEY and CDR2 SVGEGT. CDR3 DNA sequence: TGTGCCAGCAGTTTTGCACAGGGTTATCTGGCTGGGGCCAACGTCCTGACTTTC. Its protein is CASSFAQGYLAGANVLTF.

This clonotype has only a few counts. This rearrangement joins TRBV5-1 to TRBJ2-1; D perhaps matches TRBD1 (5 bases). Trimming removed 0 bases from V and 0 bases from J, with 13 bases in between. The CDR3 spans 17 residues. Germline V lookup: CDR1 SGHRS, CDR2 YFSETQ. In DNA form, the CDR3 reads TGCGCCAGCAGCTTGGATCCGGACACAAGCTCCTACAATGAGCAGTTCTTC. Translated, it gives CASSLDPDTSSYNEQFF.

This clonotype was found a few times. The rearrangement uses TRBV28 and TRBJ2-7; 11 nucleotides match TRBD1. Trimming took 8 bases from V and 3 from J; bases not matched to a gene: 15. This CDR3 is built from 17 residues. CDR1 is MDHEN and CDR2 is SYDVKM in the germline V gene. DNA of the CDR3: TGTGCCAGCCTACCGGGACAGGGGGACTTTTTACACTACGAGCAGTACTTC. Protein sequence: CASLPGQGDFLHYEQYF.

This clonotype was seen many times. The V call is TRBV5-1, the J call TRBJ1-5; unclear D gene. This CDR3 spans 16 amino acids. Trimming cost V 0 bases and J 6 bases, with 16 bases left between them. Per the germline V gene, CDR1 is SGHRS and CDR2 is YFSETQ. CDR3 sequence (DNA): TGCGCCAGCAGCTTGGGTGTCGCCTCCCAAAGTCAGCCCCAGCATTTT. Amino acids: CASSLGVASQSQPQHF.

The chain combines TRBV10-3 with TRBJ2-7; a weak D match, TRBD2 (6 bases). Looked up from germline, CDR1 is ENHRY and CDR2 is SYGVKD. The CDR3 covers 13 residues. In nucleotides, the CDR3 is TGTACCACTGAGGGCAGGGACGGGGGCGAGCAGTACTTC. Residues: CTTEGRDGGEQYF.

This clonotype was counted a few times. V and J are TRBV11-2 and TRBJ2-7, with D perhaps assigned TRBD1 or TRBD2 (5 bases each). This CDR3 contains 15 residues. Trimming stripped 4 bases from V and 7 bases from J, with 20 bases between. Per the germline V gene, CDR1 is SGHAT and CDR2 is FQNNGV. Written as DNA, the CDR3 is TGTGCCAGCAGCTCGAACTCAGGGACCGCAAGGGAGCAGTACTTC. It encodes CASSSNSGTAREQYF.

This clonotype has a count of ten or more. The genes are TRBV29-1 and TRBJ2-2, with TRBD1 matching 10 bases. The length of the CDR3 is 16 residues. CDR1 SQVTM and CDR2 ANQGSEA come from the germline V gene. V lost 6 bases and J lost 6; bases outside the gene matches: 13. For the CDR3, the DNA is TGCAGCGTGAGCCCACCGGGACAGGGGACGCCCGGGGAGCTGTTTTTT. Protein sequence: CSVSPPGQGTPGELFF.

The chain recombines TRBV3-1 with TRBJ1-1; no clear D. The CDR3 runs to 14 residues. The germline V and J ends were trimmed by 3 bases and 5 bases, with 13 bases remaining between them. Looked up from germline, CDR1 is LGHDT and CDR2 is YNNKEL (reference sequence). The CDR3 region has the DNA TGTGCCAGCAGCCACTTGGCAGGTAGTACTGAAGCTTTCTTT. It codes for CASSHLAGSTEAFF.

The rearrangement links TRBV7-9 to TRBJ1-6, with D unresolved. The CDR3 runs to 12 residues. V lost 7 bases and J lost 10, with 11 bases in between. The V gene's germline CDR1 is SEHNR and CDR2 FQNEAQ (reference sequence). The CDR3 sequence is CASTKVESPLHF. The CDR3 DNA reads TGTGCCAGCACTAAGGTGGAATCACCCCTCCACTTT. The whole variable domain, remainder taken from reference TRBV7-9 and TRBJ1-6, is DTGVSQNPRHKITKRGQNVTFRCDPISEHNRLYWYRQTLGQGPEFLTYFQNEAQLEKSRLLSDRFSAERPKGSFSTLEIQRTEQGDSAMYLCASTKVESPLHFGNGTRLTVT.

This clonotype came up a few times. V and J are TRBV4-2 and TRBJ2-2; 10 nucleotides align to TRBD2. The CDR3 runs 19 residues. V lost 4 bases and J lost 5; bases outside the gene matches: 16. In germline, CDR1 is LGHNA, CDR2 YNFKEQ. The CDR3 DNA is TGTGCCAGCAGCCCCTTAGTACCTAGCGGGAGAGGGAGAACCGGGGAGCTGTTTTTT. Residues: CASSPLVPSGRGRTGELFF.

Many counts were recorded for this clonotype. The chain joins TRBV20-1 to TRBJ2-3; 11 positions match TRBD2. The CDR3 spans 14 residues. The germline gives CDR1 DFQATT, CDR2 SNEGSKA (reference sequence). The V segment lost 5 bases and the J segment 1 base; nucleotides outside the gene matches: 2. The CDR3 DNA reads as TGCAGTGCTCCGGGACTAGCGGGCACAGATACGCAGTATTTT. As protein: CSAPGLAGTDTQYF.

This clonotype was seen ten or more times. The chain couples TRBV18 to TRBJ2-7; perhaps TRBD1 as D (5 bases). This CDR3 has 13 residues. CDR1 and CDR2 (germline): KGHSH, LQKENI. Trimming pared 3 bases from V and 2 bases from J, leaving 8 bases between. The DNA for the CDR3 is TGTGCCAGCTCACCGACAGCCACCTACGAGCAGTACTTC. Translating gives CASSPTATYEQYF. Complete variable domain (other parts from reference TRBV18 and TRBJ2-7): NAGVMQNPRHLVRRRGQEARLRCSPMKGHSHVYWYRQLPEEGLKFMVYLQKENIIDESGMPKERFSAEFPKEGPSILRIQQVVRGDSAAYFCASSPTATYEQYFGPGTRLTVT.

This clonotype showed up many times. The rearrangement joins TRBV28 to TRBJ2-1; D may be TRBD1 (5 bases). This CDR3 region has 16 residues. In germline, CDR1 is MDHEN, CDR2 SYDVKM. Trimming removed 1 base at V and 7 bases at J, with 17 bases between. The CDR3 DNA sequence: TGTGCCAGCAGTTTATCGGGTCAGGGTGGCCTGAATGAGCAGTTCTTC. This encodes CASSLSGQGGLNEQFF.

This clonotype was picked up a small number of times. The V call is TRBV7-9, the J call TRBJ2-3; 8 nucleotides agree with TRBD2. The CDR3 sequence is 13 residues long. CDR1 is SEHNR, CDR2 FQNEAQ, per germline (reference sequence). The V and J ends lost 6 bases and 9 bases, in that order; junction bases with no gene match: 8. CDR3 coding DNA: TGTGCCAGCAGATCGACTAGCGCGGGGACGCAGTATTTT. Its protein is CASRSTSAGTQYF.

The chain combines TRBV2 with TRBJ2-5; D remains ambiguous. Per the germline V gene, CDR1 is SNHLY and CDR2 is FYNNEI. V lost 7 bases, J lost 2 bases, and 11 bases lay in between. The CDR3 is 13 amino acids. The CDR3 loop reads CASTRSRQETQYF. The CDR3 bases are TGTGCCAGCACCCGCTCCCGACAAGAGACCCAGTACTTC.

This chain links TRBV6-2 or TRBV6-3 with TRBJ2-1; 12 positions match TRBD2. Germline V CDR1 and CDR2: MNHEY, SVGEGT. The CDR3 extends over 14 amino acids. Germline trimming cut 6 bases from V and 6 bases from J; bases unmatched to any gene: 3. The chain's CDR3 is CASSWTSGTNEQFF. The CDR3 nucleotides read TGTGCCAGCAGCTGGACTAGCGGGACCAATGAGCAGTTCTTC.

The chain recombines TRBV6-5 with TRBJ1-6; a weak D match, TRBD1 (5 bases). The V and J ends lost 4 bases and 10 bases respectively, with 17 bases between them. The CDR3 is 15 residues long. Germline V gene sequence: CDR1 MNHEY, CDR2 SVGAGI. The CDR3 DNA follows: TGTGCCAGCAGTTCGCTGATGAAGGGGCAGTCACCCCTCCACTTT. This translates into CASSSLMKGQSPLHF.

The V and J genes are TRBV28 and TRBJ2-5; D remains ambiguous. CDR1 and CDR2 from the germline V gene are MDHEN and SYDVKM. The CDR3 consists of 13 residues. Trimming removed 7 bases from V and 5 bases from J, with 14 bases in between. The CDR3 nucleotides are TGTGCCAGCAATAGCTTCGGCAGGGAGACCCAGTACTTC. This encodes CASNSFGRETQYF.